Reported below is one T cell receptor (beta chain). The antigen remains undetermined. Profiling relied on immunoSEQ multiplex PCR, and the TCRdb table lists in-frame clones only, not all of them. The sample records more than 120,000 clones, over 85% being singletons. These data are taken from a study of T cell responses to AZD1222 COVID-19 vaccine. V was clipped by 8 bases and J by 1 base; unmatched bases: 0. The CDR3 runs 13 residues. Study results and caveats: A mostly white British donor set with more females was recruited, and clonal diversity was possibly underestimated. Repertoire sampling happened only post peak T cell response.

V gene TRBV12-3 or TRBV12-4 combines with J gene TRBJ1-1; 11 nucleotides agree with TRBD1. The clonotype comes from an adult who received the AZD1222 COVID-19 vaccine. Specimen: peripheral blood, collected 28 days after the second AZD1222 dose. This chain's CDR3 is CASGTGGNTEAFF. Here the CDR3 DNA reads TGTGCCAGCGGGACAGGGGGGAACACTGAAGCTTTCTTT.